The sequence of this TCR beta chain was determined in a study of blood T cell repertoires in COVID-19. Study summary: The United States, Italy and Spain were the sources of the acute and convalescent COVID-19 samples. T cells, B-cell-depleted T cells, or PBMCs provided the cDNA or gDNA that served as material.

Authors' methods: Reference gene primer amplification yielded estimated nucleated cell counts. Data came from immunoSEQ multiplex PCR; TCRdb stores just in-frame clones and leaves some out. For V, J and clone size, that table is used; D and trimming come from the DNA. This sample has about 160,000 clones, with around 80% found just once. With V trimmed by 7 bases and J by 7 bases, 7 bases remained unmatched. The CDR3 sequence is 13 residues long. Germline V gives CDR1 SNHLY, CDR2 FYNNEI. The J gene is TRBJ1-2, the V gene TRBV2, with 9 bases that match TRBD1. Sequencing used peripheral blood. The TCR originated in a man aged 55-75 years with active or convalescent COVID-19. As DNA, the CDR3 is TGTGCCAGCAAAATTACAGGGGGCGGTGGCTACACCTTC. Its protein product is CASKITGGGGYTF.